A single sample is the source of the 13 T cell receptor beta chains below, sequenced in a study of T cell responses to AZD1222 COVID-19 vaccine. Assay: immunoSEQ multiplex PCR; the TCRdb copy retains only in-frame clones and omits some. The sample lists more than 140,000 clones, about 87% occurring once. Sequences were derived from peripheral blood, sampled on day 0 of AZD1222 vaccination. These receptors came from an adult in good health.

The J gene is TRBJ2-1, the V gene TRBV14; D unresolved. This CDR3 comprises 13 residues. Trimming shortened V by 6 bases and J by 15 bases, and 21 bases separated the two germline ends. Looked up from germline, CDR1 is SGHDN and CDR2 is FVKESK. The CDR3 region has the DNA TGTGCCAGCAGAGCTCCCCCTTCGGCTCACCTGTTCTTC. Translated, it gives CASRAPPSAHLFF.

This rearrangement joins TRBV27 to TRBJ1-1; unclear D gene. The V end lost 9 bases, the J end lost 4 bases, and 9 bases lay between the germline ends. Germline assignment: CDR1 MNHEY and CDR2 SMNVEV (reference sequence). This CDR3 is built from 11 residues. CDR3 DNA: TGTGCCAGTCGGAGGGCCACTGAAGCTTTCTTT. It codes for CASRRATEAFF.

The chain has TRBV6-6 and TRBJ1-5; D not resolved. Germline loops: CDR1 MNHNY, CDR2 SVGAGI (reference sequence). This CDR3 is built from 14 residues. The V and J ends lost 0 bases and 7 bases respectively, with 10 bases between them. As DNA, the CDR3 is TGTGCCAGCAGTTACTCAGGGTGGGAACAGCCCCAGCATTTT. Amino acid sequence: CASSYSGWEQPQHF.

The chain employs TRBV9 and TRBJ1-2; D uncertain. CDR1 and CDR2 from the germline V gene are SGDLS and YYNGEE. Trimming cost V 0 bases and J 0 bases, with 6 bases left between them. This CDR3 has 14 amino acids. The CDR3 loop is CASSVAQANYGYTF. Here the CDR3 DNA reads TGTGCCAGCAGCGTAGCGCAGGCTAACTATGGCTACACCTTC.

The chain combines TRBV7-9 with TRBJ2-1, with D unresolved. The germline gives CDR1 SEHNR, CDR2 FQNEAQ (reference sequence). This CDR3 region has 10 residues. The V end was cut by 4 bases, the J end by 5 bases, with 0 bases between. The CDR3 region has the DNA TGTGCCAGCAGCTACAATGAGCAGTTCTTC. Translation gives CASSYNEQFF.

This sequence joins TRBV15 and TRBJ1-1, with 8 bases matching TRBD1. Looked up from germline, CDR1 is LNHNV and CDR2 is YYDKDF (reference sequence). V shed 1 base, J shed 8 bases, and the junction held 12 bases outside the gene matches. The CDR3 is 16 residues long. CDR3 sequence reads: CATSRGGQGRGWEAFF. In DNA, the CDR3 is TGTGCCACCAGCAGAGGTGGACAGGGACGTGGGTGGGAAGCTTTCTTT.

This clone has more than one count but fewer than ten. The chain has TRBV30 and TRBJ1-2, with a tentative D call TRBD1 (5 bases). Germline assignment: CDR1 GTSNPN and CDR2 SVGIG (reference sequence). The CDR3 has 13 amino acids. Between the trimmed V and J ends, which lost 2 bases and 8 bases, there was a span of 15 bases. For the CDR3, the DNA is TGTGCCTGGAGTCAGAGAGGGGTTAGGGGCTACACCTTC. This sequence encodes CAWSQRGVRGYTF.

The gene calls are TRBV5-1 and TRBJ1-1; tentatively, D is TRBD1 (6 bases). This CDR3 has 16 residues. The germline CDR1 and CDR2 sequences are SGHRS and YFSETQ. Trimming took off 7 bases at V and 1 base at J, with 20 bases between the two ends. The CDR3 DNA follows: TGCGCCAGCCCCAGGTCCGGGACACCATCGAACACTGAAGCTTTCTTT. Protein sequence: CASPRSGTPSNTEAFF.

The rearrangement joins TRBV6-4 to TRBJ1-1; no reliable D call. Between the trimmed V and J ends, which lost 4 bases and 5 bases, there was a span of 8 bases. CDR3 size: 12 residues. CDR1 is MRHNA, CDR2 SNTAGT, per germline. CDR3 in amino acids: CASSGPGTEAFF. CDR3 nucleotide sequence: TGTGCCAGCAGTGGGCCAGGAACTGAAGCTTTCTTT.

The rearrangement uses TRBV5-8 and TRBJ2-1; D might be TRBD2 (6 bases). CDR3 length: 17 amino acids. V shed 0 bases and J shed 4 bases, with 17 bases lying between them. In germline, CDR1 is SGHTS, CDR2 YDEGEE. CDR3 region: CASSLGVLATAYNEQFF. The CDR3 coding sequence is TGTGCCAGCAGCTTGGGGGTCCTAGCGACCGCATACAATGAGCAGTTCTTC.

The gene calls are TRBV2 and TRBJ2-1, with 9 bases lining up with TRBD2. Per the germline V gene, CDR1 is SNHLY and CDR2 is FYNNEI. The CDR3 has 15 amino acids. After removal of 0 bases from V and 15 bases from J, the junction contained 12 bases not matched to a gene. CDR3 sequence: CASSEAGSGRGSSFF. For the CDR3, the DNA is TGTGCCAGCAGTGAAGCAGGTAGCGGGAGAGGATCATCGTTCTTC.

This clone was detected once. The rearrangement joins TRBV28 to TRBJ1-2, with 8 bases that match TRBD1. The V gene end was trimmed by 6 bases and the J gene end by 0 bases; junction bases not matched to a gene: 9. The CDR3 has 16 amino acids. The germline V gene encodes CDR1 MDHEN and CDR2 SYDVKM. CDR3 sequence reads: CASRYGTGQANYGYTF. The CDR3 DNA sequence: TGTGCCAGCAGATACGGGACAGGCCAAGCTAACTATGGCTACACCTTC.

This CDR3 is CASSEGDYGYTF. Written as DNA, the CDR3 is TGTGCCAGCAGCGAGGGGGACTATGGCTACACCTTC. The J gene is TRBJ1-2, the V gene TRBV9; tentative D call: TRBD1 (6 bases). Germline values: CDR1 SGDLS, CDR2 YYNGEE. This CDR3 contains 12 residues. Trimming cost V 3 bases and J 3 bases, with 6 bases left between them.